These 9 T cell receptor beta chains originate from one sample sequenced in a study of Graves' ophthalmopathy and Graves' hyperthyroidism. For repertoire sequencing, the TCR beta CDR3 regions were amplified from RNA transcripts. After a first-round RT-PCR with HTBI primers, a second-round multiplex PCR was run. TCRdb re-analysed the multiplex PCR reads in MiXCR, keeping a single row per CDR3 protein. The sample has 40,000 to 50,000 distinct CDR3 sequences, around half seen once. Material: peripheral blood. The receptors here all came from an adult man with Graves' ophthalmopathy.

This chain joins TRBV4-1 and TRBJ1-6, with D possibly matching TRBD1 (5 bases). The germline CDR1 and CDR2 sequences are MGHRA and YSYEKL. V was pared by 0 bases and J by 7 bases, with 16 bases between. The CDR3 contains 17 residues. The CDR3 reads CASSQEDPERGNSPLHF. The CDR3 nucleotides are TGCGCCAGCAGCCAAGAAGATCCAGAACGGGGGAATTCACCCCTCCACTTT.

Regarding this clonotype: The junction differs from germline at one of its ends, possibly a read error. The V gene is TRBV9, the J gene TRBJ1-2; 7 bases match TRBD1. This CDR3 comprises 14 residues. Germline values: CDR1 SGDLS, CDR2 YYNGEE. The DNA for the CDR3 is TGTGCCGGCAGCCGACAACAGGGGAGCTATGGCTACACCTTC. The encoded protein is CAGSRQQGSYGYTF.

This clonotype showed up many times. The chain combines TRBV5-1 with TRBJ1-3; 11 bases are a match to TRBD1. CDR3 length equals 16 residues. Trimming at V came to 4 bases and at J to 2 bases, leaving 5 bases not matched to a gene. Looked up from germline, CDR1 is SGHRS and CDR2 is YFSETQ. CDR3 in DNA: TGCGCCAGCAGCATAGGACAGGGGGCAGCTGGAAACACCATATATTTT. As protein: CASSIGQGAAGNTIYF.

This chain connects TRBV7-6 to TRBJ2-7; D possibly matches TRBD1 or TRBD2 (6 bases each). In germline, CDR1 is SGHVS, CDR2 FNYEAQ. This CDR3 comprises 12 residues. V lost 6 bases to trimming and J lost 4 bases, with 10 bases between them. The CDR3 region is CASSIGGYEQYF. CDR3 bases: TGTGCCAGCAGTATAGGGGGGTACGAGCAGTACTTC.

Of note for this clonotype: The conserved phenylalanine or tryptophan normally closing the CDR3 is absent here, so this likely arose from a read error. The DNA is omitted, as the CDR3 cannot be located on it reliably, and the CDR3 follows TCRdb's listing. The chain couples TRBV7-3 to TRBJ1-4; the D call in the table, TRBD1, was not verified against the DNA. Germline-derived CDR1 and CDR2 are SGHTA and FQGTGA. The CDR3 has 13 amino acids, counting both end residues. CDR3 in amino acids: CASSSGTGDVGVY.

This chain joins TRBV6-1 and TRBJ2-1; 14 bases line up with TRBD2. CDR1 is MNHNS, CDR2 SASEGT, per germline. The CDR3 length is 15 residues. V dropped 10 bases and J dropped 7; count of bases not matched to a gene: 9. The CDR3 DNA follows: TGTGCCAACCGGGGGGGACTAGCGGGAGTGAATGAGCAGTTCTTC. Its translation: CANRGGLAGVNEQFF.

This sequence joins TRBV7-2 and TRBJ2-3; 9 nucleotides line up with TRBD1. The CDR3 length is 13 residues. From germline, CDR1 is SGHTA and CDR2 FQGNSA. V lost 6 bases to trimming and J lost 8 bases; unmatched junction nucleotides: 6. CDR3 region: CASRRDRGATQYF. The CDR3 DNA reads TGTGCCAGCAGAAGAGACAGGGGGGCTACGCAGTATTTT.

This clonotype was observed at least ten times. The DNA of the CDR3 is TGTGCCAGCGGAACACTTGGATTTGTAAACACTGAAGCTTTCTTT. Translated: CASGTLGFVNTEAFF. The chain carries TRBV12-3 or TRBV12-4 and TRBJ1-1; no clear D gene. Trimming shortened V by 8 bases and J by 2 bases, and 18 bases separated the two germline ends. This CDR3 contains 15 residues.

This clonotype was seen repeatedly, ten times or more. J is TRBJ2-5 and V is TRBV5-1; a weak D match, TRBD2 (5 bases). The CDR3 has 13 residues. The germline CDR1 and CDR2 sequences are SGHRS and YFSETQ. Trimming took 7 bases from V and 5 from J, leaving 15 bases between them. CDR3 in amino acids: CASGPATGETQYF. Written as DNA, the CDR3 is TGCGCCAGCGGGCCGGCGACGGGGGAGACCCAGTACTTC. Filled out from reference TRBV5-1 and TRBJ2-5, the complete variable domain reads KAGVTQTPRYLIKTRGQQVTLSCSPISGHRSVSWYQQTPGQGLQFLFEYFSETQRNKGNFPGRFSGRQFSNSRSEMNVSTLELGDSALYLCASGPATGETQYFGPGTRLLVL.